These 28 T cell receptor beta chains originate from one sample sequenced in a study of neoadjuvant anti-PD-1 for oral cavity cancer. Clones were sequenced by immunoSEQ multiplex PCR, and TCRdb holds only the in-frame ones, with some missing. The sample records 50,000 to 65,000 clones, approximately 80% being singletons. Source: PBMCs, taken before nivolumab (anti-PD-1) treatment. The source of these receptors is a person between 40 and 85 years old with oral cavity squamous cell carcinoma.

The chain combines TRBV28 with TRBJ1-4, with 8 positions matching TRBD1. The CDR3 extends over 14 amino acids. CDR1 MDHEN and CDR2 SYDVKM come from the germline V gene. Losses at the gene ends were 4 bases for V and 7 bases for J; bases not matched to a gene: 5. CDR3 in DNA: TGTGCCAGCAGTTCGGACAGGGTTGGTGAAAAACTGTTTTTT. This gives the protein CASSSDRVGEKLFF.

V is TRBV7-2 and J is TRBJ2-4; D uncertain. V shed 1 base and J shed 7 bases, with 5 bases lying between them. The CDR3 totals 12 residues. Germline V gene data show CDR1 as SGHTA and CDR2 as FQGNSA. The CDR3, as DNA: TGTGCCAGCAGCTTAGAGAGGAACATTCAGTACTTC. Residues: CASSLERNIQYF. Full variable domain (remainder filled in from reference TRBV7-2 and TRBJ2-4): GAGVSQSPSNKVTEKGKDVELRCDPISGHTALYWYRQSLGQGLEFLIYFQGNSAPDKSGLPSDRFSAERTGGSVSTLTIQRTQQEDSAVYLCASSLERNIQYFGAGTRLSVL.

This clone was seen more than once but under ten times. This sequence joins TRBV11-2 and TRBJ2-3; no firm D call. Germline V gene lookup returns CDR1 SGHAT and CDR2 FQNNGV. The CDR3 contains 12 residues. V dropped 5 bases and J dropped 5 bases, with 8 bases sitting between them. The CDR3 here is CASSPTQDTQYF. CDR3 nucleotide sequence: TGTGCCAGCAGCCCCACCCAAGATACGCAGTATTTT.

A few counts support this clone. This sequence joins TRBV2 and TRBJ2-7; 8 bases are a match to TRBD1. This CDR3 is 15 amino acids long. Germline lookup yields CDR1 SNHLY and CDR2 FYNNEI. The V gene end was trimmed by 6 bases and the J gene end by 1 base; junction bases not matched to a gene: 8. The DNA for the CDR3 is TGTGCCAGCAGGACGCAGGGGGCGAGGTCCTACGAGCAGTACTTC. Protein sequence: CASRTQGARSYEQYF.

This chain connects TRBV7-8 to TRBJ2-7; 9 bases map to TRBD1. V was clipped by 5 bases and J by 1 base; unmatched bases: 9. The CDR3 loop spans 16 amino acids. The germline gives CDR1 SGHVS, CDR2 FQNEAQ. CDR3 DNA: TGTGCCAGCAGCCGACGGGACAGGGAAGTTTCCTACGAGCAGTACTTC. It is translated as CASSRRDREVSYEQYF.

This chain uses TRBV7-6 with TRBJ2-7, with 7 positions matching TRBD1. J gave up 2 bases and V 2 bases, and 6 bases lay outside the gene matches. Germline assignment: CDR1 SGHVS and CDR2 FNYEAQ. There are 15 residues in the CDR3. CDR3 sequence reads: CASSLNRGSPYEQYF. The CDR3 DNA follows: TGTGCCAGCAGCTTAAACAGGGGTTCTCCCTACGAGCAGTACTTC. Filled out from reference TRBV7-6 and TRBJ2-7, the complete variable domain reads GAGVSQSPRYKVTKRGQDVALRCDPISGHVSLYWYRQALGQGPEFLTYFNYEAQQDKSGLPNDRFSAERPEGSISTLTIQRTEQRDSAMYRCASSLNRGSPYEQYFGPGTRLTVT.

The chain combines TRBV27 with TRBJ1-1; D unresolved. This CDR3 has 13 amino acids. V lost 5 bases and J lost 3, with 10 bases in between. Germline V gives CDR1 MNHEY, CDR2 SMNVEV (reference sequence). The CDR3 DNA reads as TGTGCCAGCAGTCAACAACGTGACACTGAAGCTTTCTTT. Residues: CASSQQRDTEAFF.

This rearrangement joins TRBV7-8 to TRBJ2-7; possible D gene TRBD2, 5 bases. CDR3 length: 14 amino acids. Germline V gene lookup returns CDR1 SGHVS and CDR2 FQNEAQ. The V gene lost 7 bases and the J gene lost 6 bases, with 19 bases spanning the gap. The CDR3 reads CASTPLGGLGEQYF. The CDR3, as DNA: TGTGCCAGCACCCCCTTGGGCGGGTTGGGCGAGCAGTACTTC.

V and J are TRBV5-8 and TRBJ2-3; D uncertain. From germline, CDR1 is SGHTS and CDR2 YDEGEE. V gave up 0 bases and J gave up 2 bases, with 16 bases separating them. The CDR3 covers 17 residues. The CDR3 sequence: CASSLEGFRSLTDTQYF. CDR3 DNA: TGTGCCAGCAGCTTGGAGGGTTTCCGCTCCCTCACAGATACGCAGTATTTT.

This clone counts as medium-sized. This rearrangement joins TRBV9 to TRBJ1-1; no clear D gene. Germline CDR1 is SGDLS and CDR2 is YYNGEE. The CDR3 has 13 amino acids. Trimming shortened V by 2 bases and J by 0 bases, and 5 bases separated the two germline ends. The CDR3 region is CASSVTVNTEAFF. CDR3 sequence (DNA): TGTGCCAGCAGCGTCACGGTGAACACTGAAGCTTTCTTT.

A few counts support this clone. The V and J genes are TRBV19 and TRBJ1-2, with 12 bases aligning to TRBD1. Germline V gene lookup returns CDR1 LNHDA and CDR2 SQIVND (reference sequence). There are 16 residues in the CDR3. Unmatched junction bases numbered 8, after V lost 7 bases and J lost 2 bases. CDR3 residues: CASTGTGGLGNYGYTF. In DNA, the CDR3 is TGTGCCAGTACCGGGACAGGGGGCTTGGGAAACTATGGCTACACCTTC.

The J gene is TRBJ2-1, the V gene TRBV14, with D maybe TRBD1 (6 bases). The CDR3 extends over 17 amino acids. CDR1 is SGHDN and CDR2 is FVKESK in the germline V gene. The V and J ends lost 0 bases and 4 bases respectively, with 16 bases between them. This CDR3 is CASSQDGIGGYYNEQFF. The CDR3 nucleotides read TGTGCCAGCAGCCAAGACGGGATAGGGGGATATTACAATGAGCAGTTCTTC.

The rearrangement joins TRBV5-6 to TRBJ1-2; perhaps TRBD1 as D (5 bases). In germline, CDR1 is SGHDT, CDR2 YYEEEE. This CDR3 is 14 amino acids long. Trimming took 4 bases from V and 2 from J, leaving 12 bases between them. The CDR3 DNA reads as TGTGCCAGCAGCCCCTGGGCAGGGAACTATGGCTACACCTTC. It specifies CASSPWAGNYGYTF.

This chain links TRBV11-2 with TRBJ2-3; the D gene is possibly TRBD2 (6 bases). The CDR3 totals 16 residues. V was clipped by 5 bases and J by 0 bases, with 15 bases between them. Germline V gene data show CDR1 as SGHAT and CDR2 as FQNNGV. The CDR3 reads CASSVRRGASTDTQYF. In DNA, the CDR3 is TGTGCCAGCAGCGTGAGGAGGGGCGCTAGCACAGATACGCAGTATTTT.

V usage is TRBV5-1 and J usage is TRBJ2-7; D is uncertain. The length of the CDR3 is 12 residues. Germline V gene lookup returns CDR1 SGHRS and CDR2 YFSETQ. V lost 7 bases and J lost 7, with 15 bases in between. CDR3 protein: CASYTGLGEQYF. The CDR3, as DNA: TGCGCCAGCTATACGGGTCTGGGTGAGCAGTACTTC.

The CDR3 is CASSLWAGGPEETQYF. CDR3 in DNA: TGTGCCAGCAGTTTATGGGCGGGGGGCCCTGAAGAGACCCAGTACTTC. This chain links TRBV27 with TRBJ2-5; 8 bases map to TRBD2. This CDR3 is built from 16 residues. Trimming took 1 base from V and 3 from J; bases not matched to a gene: 7. From germline, CDR1 is MNHEY and CDR2 SMNVEV (reference sequence).

The chain carries TRBV27 and TRBJ1-2; a weak D match, TRBD1 (6 bases). CDR1 is MNHEY, CDR2 SMNVEV, per germline (reference sequence). The CDR3 is 15 amino acids. Trimming took off 4 bases at V and 6 bases at J, with 18 bases between the two ends. The CDR3 region has the DNA TGTGCCAGCAGTTATGGCCGGGGGCTGCCCCATGGCTACACCTTC. Translated: CASSYGRGLPHGYTF.

This clone was seen a single time. This rearrangement joins TRBV27 to TRBJ1-4; 7 positions match TRBD1. Per germline, CDR1 MNHEY and CDR2 SMNVEV (reference sequence). V lost 6 bases to trimming and J lost 3 bases; unmatched junction nucleotides: 7. This CDR3 contains 15 residues. CDR3 sequence reads: CASSLEGQPNEKLFF. CDR3 DNA sequence: TGTGCCAGCAGCCTCGAGGGACAGCCTAATGAAAAACTGTTTTTT.

The V call is TRBV5-8, the J call TRBJ1-2; D gene uncertain. Trimming took 4 bases from V and 0 from J, leaving 22 bases between them. CDR1 and CDR2 (germline): SGHTS, YDEGEE. There are 18 residues in the CDR3. The CDR3 reads CASSLGLRKLSPNYGYTF. CDR3 DNA: TGTGCCAGCAGCCTCGGACTTCGGAAACTCTCTCCTAACTATGGCTACACCTTC.

The chain uses TRBV28 and TRBJ1-1; a possible D gene is TRBD1 (5 bases). V was trimmed by 5 bases and J by 0 bases, leaving 19 bases between them. The CDR3 is 17 residues long. Per germline, CDR1 MDHEN and CDR2 SYDVKM. The DNA for the CDR3 is TGTGCCAGCAGTCCTCGGGACCGAAGATGGATGAACACTGAAGCTTTCTTT. This gives the protein CASSPRDRRWMNTEAFF.

The V gene is TRBV29-1, the J gene TRBJ2-2; D uncertain. V lost 6 bases and J lost 2, with 1 base in between. This CDR3 region has 10 residues. Germline lookup yields CDR1 SQVTM and CDR2 ANQGSEA. CDR3 protein: CSVNTGELFF. The CDR3 coding sequence is TGCAGCGTAAACACCGGGGAGCTGTTTTTT.

The V call is TRBV7-8, the J call TRBJ1-2, with 7 nucleotides matching TRBD1. The J segment lost 7 bases and the V segment lost 5 bases, leaving 16 bases of the junction unmatched. Germline CDR1 reads SGHVS; CDR2 reads FQNEAQ. The CDR3 spans 16 residues. CDR3 loop: CASSPQKGAGLGGYTF. CDR3 coding DNA: TGTGCCAGCAGCCCGCAGAAGGGGGCCGGTTTGGGTGGCTACACCTTC.

The J gene is TRBJ2-5, the V gene TRBV19; 10 bases agree with TRBD1. The ends lost 7 bases at V and 8 bases at J; junction bases unmatched: 13. The CDR3 is made up of 15 amino acids. Germline CDR1 is LNHDA and CDR2 is SQIVND (reference sequence). CDR3 nucleotide sequence: TGTGCCAGTATGGTAGGGACAGGGGCCGCTGGCACCCAGTACTTC. This codes for CASMVGTGAAGTQYF.

V usage is TRBV5-1 and J usage is TRBJ2-7; D assignment may be TRBD1 or TRBD2 (8 bases each). Germline V gives CDR1 SGHRS, CDR2 YFSETQ. V was trimmed by 7 bases and J by 0 bases, leaving 23 bases between them. CDR3 length equals 17 residues. This CDR3 is CASRTGGFSGNSYEQYF. CDR3 bases: TGCGCCAGCCGAACAGGGGGGTTTAGCGGGAACTCCTACGAGCAGTACTTC. The whole variable domain, filled in from reference TRBV5-1 and TRBJ2-7, reads KAGVTQTPRYLIKTRGQQVTLSCSPISGHRSVSWYQQTPGQGLQFLFEYFSETQRNKGNFPGRFSGRQFSNSRSEMNVSTLELGDSALYLCASRTGGFSGNSYEQYFGPGTRLTVT.

The rearrangement joins TRBV7-2 to TRBJ2-1; 9 positions match TRBD2. V dropped 2 bases and J dropped 2; count of bases not matched to a gene: 10. This CDR3 has 18 amino acids. In germline, CDR1 is SGHTA, CDR2 FQGNSA. Here the CDR3 reads CASSLMTSGVTAYNEQFF. The CDR3 DNA reads as TGTGCCAGCAGCTTAATGACTAGCGGTGTAACAGCCTACAATGAGCAGTTCTTC.

Of note for this clone: The junction does not match germline at one end; this may be a read error. V and J are TRBV10-1 and TRBJ1-1, with D tentatively TRBD1 (6 bases). Looked up from germline, CDR1 is WNHNN and CDR2 is SYGVQD (reference sequence). The length of the CDR3 is 12 residues. CDR3: CASSSLPGHLTF. CDR3 in DNA: TGCGCCAGCAGTTCCCTCCCGGGACACCTAACTTTT.

The rearrangement uses TRBV2 and TRBJ1-6; weak D call: TRBD1 (6 bases). The CDR3 is 17 residues long. Germline loops: CDR1 SNHLY, CDR2 FYNNEI. V was trimmed by 7 bases and J by 1 base, leaving 17 bases between them. The CDR3 is CASIRGGSGSYNSPLHF. The CDR3, as DNA: TGTGCCAGCATTAGGGGGGGCTCGGGGTCCTATAATTCACCCCTCCACTTT. The full variable domain, its missing parts supplied by reference TRBV2 and TRBJ1-6, is EPEVTQTPSHQVTQMGQEVILRCVPISNHLYFYWYRQILGQKVEFLVSFYNNEISEKSEIFDDQFSVERPDGSNFTLKIRSTKLEDSAMYFCASIRGGSGSYNSPLHFGNGTRLTVT.

V is TRBV6-5 and J is TRBJ1-1, with TRBD1 matching over 9 bases. Germline loops: CDR1 MNHEY, CDR2 SVGAGI. This CDR3 has 14 amino acids. Unmatched junction bases numbered 6, after V lost 5 bases and J lost 5 bases. CDR3 in DNA: TGTGCCAGCAGTCCTACAGGGGGCAGGACTGAAGCTTTCTTT. Protein product: CASSPTGGRTEAFF.